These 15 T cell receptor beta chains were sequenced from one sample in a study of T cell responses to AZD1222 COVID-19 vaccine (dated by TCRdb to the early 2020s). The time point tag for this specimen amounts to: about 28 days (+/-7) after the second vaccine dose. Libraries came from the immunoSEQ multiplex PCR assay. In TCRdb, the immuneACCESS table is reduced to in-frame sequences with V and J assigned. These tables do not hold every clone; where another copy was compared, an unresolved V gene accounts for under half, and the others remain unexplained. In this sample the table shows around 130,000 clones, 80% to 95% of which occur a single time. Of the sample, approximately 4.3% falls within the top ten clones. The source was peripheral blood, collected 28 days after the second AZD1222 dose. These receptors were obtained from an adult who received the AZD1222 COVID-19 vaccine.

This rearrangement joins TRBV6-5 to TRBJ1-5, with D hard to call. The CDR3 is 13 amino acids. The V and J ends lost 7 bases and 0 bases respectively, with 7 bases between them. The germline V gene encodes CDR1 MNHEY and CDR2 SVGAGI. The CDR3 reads CASMMSSNQPQHF. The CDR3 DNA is TGTGCCAGCATGATGAGTAGCAATCAGCCCCAGCATTTT.

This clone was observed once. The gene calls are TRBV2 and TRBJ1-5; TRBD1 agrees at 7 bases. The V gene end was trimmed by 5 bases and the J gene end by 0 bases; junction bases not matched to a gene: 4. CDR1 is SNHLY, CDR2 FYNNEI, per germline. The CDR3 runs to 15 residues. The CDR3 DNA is TGTGCCAGCAGTTCGGGACAGAGTAGCAATCAGCCCCAGCATTTT. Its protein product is CASSSGQSSNQPQHF.

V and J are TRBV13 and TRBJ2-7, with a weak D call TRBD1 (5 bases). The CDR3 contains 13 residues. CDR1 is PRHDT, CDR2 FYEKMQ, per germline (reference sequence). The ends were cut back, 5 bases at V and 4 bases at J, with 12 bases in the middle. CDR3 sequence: CASSLVKGYEQYF. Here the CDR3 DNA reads TGTGCCAGCAGCCTAGTTAAGGGGTACGAGCAGTACTTC.

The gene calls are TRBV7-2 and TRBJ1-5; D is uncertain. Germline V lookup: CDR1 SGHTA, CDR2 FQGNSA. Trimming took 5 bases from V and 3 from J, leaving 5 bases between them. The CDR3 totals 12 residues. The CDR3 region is CASSAYNQPQHF. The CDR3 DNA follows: TGTGCCAGCAGCGCCTACAATCAGCCCCAGCATTTT.

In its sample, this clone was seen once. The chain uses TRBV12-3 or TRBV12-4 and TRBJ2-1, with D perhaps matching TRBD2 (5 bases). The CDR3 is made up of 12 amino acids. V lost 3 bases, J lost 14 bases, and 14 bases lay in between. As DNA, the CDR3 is TGTGCCAGCAGTTTTTCCCCGGGGTATAAGTTCTTC. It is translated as CASSFSPGYKFF.

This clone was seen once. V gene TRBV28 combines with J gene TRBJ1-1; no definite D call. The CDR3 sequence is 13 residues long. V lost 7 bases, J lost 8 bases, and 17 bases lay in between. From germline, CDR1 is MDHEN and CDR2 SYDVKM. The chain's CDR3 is CASISPAREEAFF. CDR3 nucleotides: TGTGCCAGCATTTCCCCAGCACGGGAAGAAGCTTTCTTT.

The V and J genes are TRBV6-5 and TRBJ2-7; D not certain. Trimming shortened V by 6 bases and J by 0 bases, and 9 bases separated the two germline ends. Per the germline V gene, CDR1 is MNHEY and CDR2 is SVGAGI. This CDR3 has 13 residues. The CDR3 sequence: CASRQWVSYEQYF. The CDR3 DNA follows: TGTGCCAGCAGACAGTGGGTCTCCTACGAGCAGTACTTC.

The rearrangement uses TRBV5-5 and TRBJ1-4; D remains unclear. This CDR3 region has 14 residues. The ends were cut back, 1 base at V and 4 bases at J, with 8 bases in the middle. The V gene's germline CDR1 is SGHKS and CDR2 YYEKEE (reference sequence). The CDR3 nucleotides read TGTGCCAGCAGCTTGTCTGCGGGTAATGAAAAACTGTTTTTT. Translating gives CASSLSAGNEKLFF.

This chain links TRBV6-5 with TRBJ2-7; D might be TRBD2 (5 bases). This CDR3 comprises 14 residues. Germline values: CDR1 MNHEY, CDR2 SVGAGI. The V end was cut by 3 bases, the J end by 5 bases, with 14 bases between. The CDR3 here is CASSYSEGTHEQYF. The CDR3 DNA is TGTGCCAGCAGTTATTCTGAGGGAACCCACGAGCAGTACTTC.

DNA for the CDR3: TGTGCCAGCAAAGGGGCCGGCACTGAAGCTTTCTTT. Its translation is CASKGAGTEAFF. The chain combines TRBV2 with TRBJ1-1, with D tentatively TRBD1 (5 bases). Trimming pared 7 bases from V and 4 bases from J, leaving 10 bases between. Germline lookup yields CDR1 SNHLY and CDR2 FYNNEI. The CDR3 runs 12 residues.

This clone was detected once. The CDR3 nucleotides are TGCAGCGTTTGTTTCAGGGGTTACAATGAGCAGTTCTTC. It translates to CSVCFRGYNEQFF. The chain carries TRBV29-1 and TRBJ2-1; D possibly corresponds to TRBD1 (6 bases). This CDR3 is 13 amino acids long. Germline values: CDR1 SQVTM, CDR2 ANQGSEA. V was shortened by 5 bases and J by 4 bases, with 12 bases between the two germline ends.

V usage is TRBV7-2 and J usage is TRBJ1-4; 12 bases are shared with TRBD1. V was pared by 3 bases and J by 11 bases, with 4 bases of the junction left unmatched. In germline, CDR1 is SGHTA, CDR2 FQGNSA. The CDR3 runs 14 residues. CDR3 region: CASSFLGQGAKLFF. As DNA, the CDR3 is TGTGCCAGCAGCTTCCTGGGACAGGGGGCTAAACTGTTTTTT.

CDR3 residues: CASTGLLSNQPQHF. As DNA, the CDR3 is TGTGCCAGTACGGGACTTCTTAGCAATCAGCCCCAGCATTTT. The gene calls are TRBV19 and TRBJ1-5; tentatively, D is TRBD1 (5 bases). Per the germline V gene, CDR1 is LNHDA and CDR2 is SQIVND (reference sequence). V was pared by 7 bases and J by 0 bases, with 10 bases between. The CDR3 has 14 residues. The whole variable domain, remainder taken from reference TRBV19 and TRBJ1-5, is DGGITQSPKYLFRKEGQNVTLSCEQNLNHDAMYWYRQDPGQGLRLIYYSQIVNDFQKGDIAEGYSVSREKKESFPLTVTSAQKNPTAFYLCASTGLLSNQPQHFGDGTRLSIL.

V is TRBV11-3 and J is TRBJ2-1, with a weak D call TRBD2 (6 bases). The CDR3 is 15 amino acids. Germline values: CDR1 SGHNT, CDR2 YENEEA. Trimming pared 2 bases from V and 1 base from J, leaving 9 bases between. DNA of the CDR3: TGTGCCAGCAGCTTAAATAGCGGTTCCTACAATGAGCAGTTCTTC. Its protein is CASSLNSGSYNEQFF.

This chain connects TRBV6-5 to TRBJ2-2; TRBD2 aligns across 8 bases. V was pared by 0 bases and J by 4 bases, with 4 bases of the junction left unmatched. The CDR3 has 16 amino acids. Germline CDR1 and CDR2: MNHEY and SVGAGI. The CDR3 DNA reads TGTGCCAGCAGTTACTCCGGGGGGGCGAGCACCGGGGAGCTGTTTTTT. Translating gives CASSYSGGASTGELFF.